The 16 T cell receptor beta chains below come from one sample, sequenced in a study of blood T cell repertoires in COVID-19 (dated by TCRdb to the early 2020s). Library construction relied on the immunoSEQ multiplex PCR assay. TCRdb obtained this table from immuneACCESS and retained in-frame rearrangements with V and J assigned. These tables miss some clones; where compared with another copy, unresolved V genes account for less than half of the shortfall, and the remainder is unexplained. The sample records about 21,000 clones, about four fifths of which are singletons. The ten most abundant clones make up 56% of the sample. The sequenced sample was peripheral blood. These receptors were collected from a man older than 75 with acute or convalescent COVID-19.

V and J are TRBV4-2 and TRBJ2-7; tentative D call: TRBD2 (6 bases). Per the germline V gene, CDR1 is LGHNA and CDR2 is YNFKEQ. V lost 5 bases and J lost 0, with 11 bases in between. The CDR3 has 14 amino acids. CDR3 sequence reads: CASSWDSSSYEQYF. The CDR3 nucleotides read TGTGCCAGCAGCTGGGACTCAAGCTCCTACGAGCAGTACTTC.

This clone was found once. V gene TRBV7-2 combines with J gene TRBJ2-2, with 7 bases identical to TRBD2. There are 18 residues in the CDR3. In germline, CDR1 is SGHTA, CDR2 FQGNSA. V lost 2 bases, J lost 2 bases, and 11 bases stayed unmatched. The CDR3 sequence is CASSLLAFGGSNTGELFF. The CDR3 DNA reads TGTGCCAGCAGCTTATTAGCGTTCGGCGGGAGTAACACCGGGGAGCTGTTTTTT.

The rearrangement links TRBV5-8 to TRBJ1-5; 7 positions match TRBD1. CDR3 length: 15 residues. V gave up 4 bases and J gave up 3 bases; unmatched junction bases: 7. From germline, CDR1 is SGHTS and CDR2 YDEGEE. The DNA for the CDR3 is TGTGCCAGCAGCATCCGGGACAGAGACAATCAGCCCCAGCATTTT. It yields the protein CASSIRDRDNQPQHF.

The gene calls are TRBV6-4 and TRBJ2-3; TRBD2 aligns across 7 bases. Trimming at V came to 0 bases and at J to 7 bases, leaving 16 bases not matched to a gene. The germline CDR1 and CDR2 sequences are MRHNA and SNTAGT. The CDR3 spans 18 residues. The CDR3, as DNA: TGTGCCAGCAGTGACTCTCACCGGGACTATTCTCCACAGTATACGCAGTATTTT. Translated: CASSDSHRDYSPQYTQYF.

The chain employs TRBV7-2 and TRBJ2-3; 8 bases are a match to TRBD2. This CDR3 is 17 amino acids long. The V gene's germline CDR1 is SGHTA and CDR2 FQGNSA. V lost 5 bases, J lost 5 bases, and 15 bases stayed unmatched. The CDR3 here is CASSHGSSGMRRDTQYF. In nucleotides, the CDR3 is TGTGCCAGCAGCCACGGGAGTAGCGGGATGAGACGAGATACGCAGTATTTT. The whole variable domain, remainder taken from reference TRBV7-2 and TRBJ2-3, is GAGVSQSPSNKVTEKGKDVELRCDPISGHTALYWYRQSLGQGLEFLIYFQGNSAPDKSGLPSDRFSAERTGGSVSTLTIQRTQQEDSAVYLCASSHGSSGMRRDTQYFGPGTRLTVL.

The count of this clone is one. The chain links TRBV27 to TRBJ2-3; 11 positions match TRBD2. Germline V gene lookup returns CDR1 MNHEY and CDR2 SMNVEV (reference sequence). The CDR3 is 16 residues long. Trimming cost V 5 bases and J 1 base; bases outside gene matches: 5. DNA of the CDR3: TGTGCCAGCAGTAGTAGCGGGAGGGTTCGCACAGATACGCAGTATTTT. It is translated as CASSSSGRVRTDTQYF.

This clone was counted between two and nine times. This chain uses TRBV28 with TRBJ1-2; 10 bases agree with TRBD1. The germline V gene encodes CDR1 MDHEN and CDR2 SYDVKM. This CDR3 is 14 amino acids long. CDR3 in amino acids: CASRDRGRSHGYTF. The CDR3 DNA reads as TGTGCTAGCCGGGACAGGGGTCGGAGCCATGGCTACACCTTC.

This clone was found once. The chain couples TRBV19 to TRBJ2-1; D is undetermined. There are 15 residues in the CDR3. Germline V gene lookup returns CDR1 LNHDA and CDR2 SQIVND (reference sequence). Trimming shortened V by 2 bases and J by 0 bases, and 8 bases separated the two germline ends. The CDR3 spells CASSISWSSYNEQFF. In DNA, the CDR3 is TGTGCCAGTAGTATATCTTGGAGCTCCTACAATGAGCAGTTCTTC.

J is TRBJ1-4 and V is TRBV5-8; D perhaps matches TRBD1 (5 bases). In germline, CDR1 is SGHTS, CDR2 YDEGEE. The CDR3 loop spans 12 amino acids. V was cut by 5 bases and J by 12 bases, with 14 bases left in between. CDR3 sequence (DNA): TGTGCCAGCAGATCTGGACACGTAGAACTGTTTTTT. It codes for CASRSGHVELFF.

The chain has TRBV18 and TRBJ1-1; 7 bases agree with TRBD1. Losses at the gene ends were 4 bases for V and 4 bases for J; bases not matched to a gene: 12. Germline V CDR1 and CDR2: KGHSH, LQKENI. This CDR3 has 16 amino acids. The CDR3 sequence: CASSHNNRGLLTEAFF. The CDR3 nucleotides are TGTGCCAGCTCACACAATAACAGGGGACTCCTCACTGAAGCTTTCTTT.

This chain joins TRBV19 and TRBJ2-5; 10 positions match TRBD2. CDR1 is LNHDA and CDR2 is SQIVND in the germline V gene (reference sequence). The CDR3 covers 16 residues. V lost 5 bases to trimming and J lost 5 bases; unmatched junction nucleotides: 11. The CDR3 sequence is CASSSRLAGVGETQYF. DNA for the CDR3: TGTGCCAGTAGTTCACGGCTAGCGGGAGTCGGTGAGACCCAGTACTTC.

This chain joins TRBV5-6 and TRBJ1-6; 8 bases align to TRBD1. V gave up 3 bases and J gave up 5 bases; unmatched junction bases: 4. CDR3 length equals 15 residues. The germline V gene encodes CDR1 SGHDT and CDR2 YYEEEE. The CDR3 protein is CASSSETGDNSPLHF. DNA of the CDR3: TGTGCCAGCAGCTCGGAGACAGGGGATAATTCACCCCTCCACTTT.

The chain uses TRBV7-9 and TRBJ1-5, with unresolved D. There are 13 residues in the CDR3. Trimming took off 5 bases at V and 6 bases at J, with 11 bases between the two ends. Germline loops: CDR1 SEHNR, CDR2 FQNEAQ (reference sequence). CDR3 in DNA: TGTGCCAGCAGCGTCGAGGGTCTTCAGCCCCAGCATTTT. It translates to CASSVEGLQPQHF.

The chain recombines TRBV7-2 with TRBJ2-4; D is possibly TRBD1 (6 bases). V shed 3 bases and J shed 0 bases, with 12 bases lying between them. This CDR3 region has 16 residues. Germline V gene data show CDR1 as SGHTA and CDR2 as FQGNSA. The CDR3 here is CASSFTGTVAKNIQYF. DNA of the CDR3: TGTGCCAGCAGCTTTACAGGGACGGTAGCCAAAAACATTCAGTACTTC.

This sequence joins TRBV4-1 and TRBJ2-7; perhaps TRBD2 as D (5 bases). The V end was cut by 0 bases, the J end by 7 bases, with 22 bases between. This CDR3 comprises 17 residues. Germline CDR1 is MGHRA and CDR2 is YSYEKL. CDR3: CASSQDSPGTKSREQYF. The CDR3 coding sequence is TGCGCCAGCAGCCAAGACTCGCCGGGAACGAAATCCAGGGAGCAGTACTTC.

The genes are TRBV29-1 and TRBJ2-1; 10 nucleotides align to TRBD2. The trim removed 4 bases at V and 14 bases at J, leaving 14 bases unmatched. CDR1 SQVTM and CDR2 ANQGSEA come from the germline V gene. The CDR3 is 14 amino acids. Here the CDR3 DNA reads TGCAGCGTTGGAAGGGCTACTCTAGCGGGAGCGAAGTTCTTC. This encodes CSVGRATLAGAKFF.